The TCR beta chain described here comes from a study of cytomegalovirus exposure and HLA in healthy donors. PCR used 60 Vbeta primers and 13 Jbeta primers. TCRdb's table, derived via immunoSEQ multiplex PCR, lists solely in-frame clones and lacks some. Among tens of thousands of clones, about two thirds were seen once, and the ten largest hold about 12%. The CDR3 loop spans 14 amino acids. With 5 bases removed from V and 0 bases from J, the gap between germline ends came to 8 bases. Germline CDR1 reads PRHDT; CDR2 reads FYEKMQ (reference sequence). Study-wide points: Indistinguishability led to the exclusion of some V segments, TRBV6-2 and TRBV6-3 included. Beyond CMV serostatus, there was no information to go on about immune exposure. By a later analysis, the bulk of CMV-associated TCR beta chains appeared HLA-restricted.

A word on this clone: Its antigen remains unidentified.

What was sequenced was PBMCs. The receptor was isolated from a woman aged 35 to 49 in good health and CMV-seropositive. The chain links TRBV13 to TRBJ2-1; no definite D call. The CDR3: CASSPESSYNEQFF. DNA of the CDR3: TGTGCCAGCAGCCCCGAGAGCTCCTACAATGAGCAGTTCTTC. The full variable domain, its missing parts supplied by reference TRBV13 and TRBJ2-1, is AAGVIQSPRHLIKEKRETATLKCYPIPRHDTVYWYQQGPGQDPQFLISFYEKMQSDKGSIPDRFSAQQFSDYHSELNMSSLELGDSALYFCASSPESSYNEQFFGPGTRLTVL.